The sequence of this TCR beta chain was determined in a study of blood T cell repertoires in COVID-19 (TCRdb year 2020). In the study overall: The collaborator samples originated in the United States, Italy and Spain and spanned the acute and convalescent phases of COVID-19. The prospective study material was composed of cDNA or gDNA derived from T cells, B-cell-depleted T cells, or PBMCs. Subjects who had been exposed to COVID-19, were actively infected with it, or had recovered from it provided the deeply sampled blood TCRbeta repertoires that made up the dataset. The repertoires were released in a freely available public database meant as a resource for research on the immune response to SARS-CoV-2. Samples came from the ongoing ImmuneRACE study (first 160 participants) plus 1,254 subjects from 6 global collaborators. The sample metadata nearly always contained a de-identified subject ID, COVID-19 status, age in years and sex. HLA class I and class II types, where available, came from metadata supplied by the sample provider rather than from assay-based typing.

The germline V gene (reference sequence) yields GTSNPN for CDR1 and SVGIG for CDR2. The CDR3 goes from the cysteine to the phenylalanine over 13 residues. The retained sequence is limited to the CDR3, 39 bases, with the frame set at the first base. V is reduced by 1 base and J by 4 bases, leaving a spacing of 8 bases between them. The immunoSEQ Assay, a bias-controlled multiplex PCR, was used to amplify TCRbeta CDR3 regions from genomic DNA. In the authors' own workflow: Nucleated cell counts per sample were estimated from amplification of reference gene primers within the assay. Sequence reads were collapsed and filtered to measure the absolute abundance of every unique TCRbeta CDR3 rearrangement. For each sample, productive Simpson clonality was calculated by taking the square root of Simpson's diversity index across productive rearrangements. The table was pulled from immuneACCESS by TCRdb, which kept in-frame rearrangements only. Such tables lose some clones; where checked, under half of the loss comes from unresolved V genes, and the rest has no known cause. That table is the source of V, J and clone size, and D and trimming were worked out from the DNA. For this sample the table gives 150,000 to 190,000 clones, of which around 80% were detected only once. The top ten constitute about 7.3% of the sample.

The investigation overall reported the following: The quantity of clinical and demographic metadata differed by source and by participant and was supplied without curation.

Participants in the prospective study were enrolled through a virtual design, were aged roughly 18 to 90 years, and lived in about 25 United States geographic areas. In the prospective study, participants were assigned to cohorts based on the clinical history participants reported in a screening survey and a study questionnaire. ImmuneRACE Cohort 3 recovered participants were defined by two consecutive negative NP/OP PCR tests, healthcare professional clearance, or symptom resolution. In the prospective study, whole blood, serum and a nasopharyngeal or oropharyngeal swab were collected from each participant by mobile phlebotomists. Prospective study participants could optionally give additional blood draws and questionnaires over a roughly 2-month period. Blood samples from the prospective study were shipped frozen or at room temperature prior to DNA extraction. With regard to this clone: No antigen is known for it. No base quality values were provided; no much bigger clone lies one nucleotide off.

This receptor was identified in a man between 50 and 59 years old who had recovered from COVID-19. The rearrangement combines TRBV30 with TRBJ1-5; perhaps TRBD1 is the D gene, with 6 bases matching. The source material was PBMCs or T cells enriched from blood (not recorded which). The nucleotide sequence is TGTGCCTGGAGTGAGCAGGGGAATCAGCCCCAGCATTTT. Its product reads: CAWSEQGNQPQHF. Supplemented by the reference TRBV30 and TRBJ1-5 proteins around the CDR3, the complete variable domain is SQTIHQWPATLVQPVGSPLSLECTVEGTSNPNLYWYRQAAGRGLQLLFYSVGIGQISSEVPQNLSASRPQDRQFILSSKKLLLSDSGFYLCAWSEQGNQPQHFGDGTRLSIL.